This T cell receptor (beta chain) was sequenced for a study of molecular identifiers for immune sequencing clone quantification. Listed TCR primers and previously described methods were used for bulk TCR libraries. In TCRdb, the PCR reads were re-called with MiXCR into one record per CDR3 protein. Among a few hundred thousand distinct CDR3 sequences listed, about a fifth were seen once. The CDR3 contains 11 residues. The germline gives CDR1 SQVTM, CDR2 ANQGSEA. Trimming removed 6 bases at V and 6 bases at J, with 10 bases between. Sorted naive CD8 T cells were those defined as CD8+CD4-CCR7+CD45RA+. With regard to this clonotype: What it binds is unknown. This may stem from a read error, because a much larger clone lies one nucleotide away.

General study results and limits: Highly expanded clone sizes could be underestimated by identical TCR molecules that share a barcode.

V is TRBV29-1 and J is TRBJ2-3; D unresolved. The TCR sequence derives from a human donor in good health. Some libraries in this study had Jurkat cell RNA spiked in. The specimen sequenced was naive CD8+ T cells from blood, with Jurkat cell RNA spiked in. Subset reported: FACS-sorted CD8+CD4-CCR7+CD45RA+ naive T cells. DNA for the CDR3: TGCAGCGTCACTGGCGTGGATACGCAGTATTTT. Translation gives CSVTGVDTQYF.